The clone carrying this TCR beta chain was detected only a few times. The CDR3 has 13 amino acids. CDR1 is LNHNV and CDR2 is YYDKDF in the germline V gene (reference sequence). The V end lost 7 bases, the J end lost 8 bases, and 14 bases lay between the germline ends. This specimen belongs to a study of blood T cell repertoires in COVID-19. Across the study: Acute and convalescent COVID-19 specimens originated in the United States, Italy and Spain. T cells, B-cell-depleted T cells, or PBMCs provided the cDNA or gDNA that served as material.

The authors' processing: Reference gene primer amplification gave estimated nucleated cell counts. Assay: immunoSEQ multiplex PCR; the TCRdb copy retains only in-frame clones and omits some. The V and J calls and clone size come from that table; D and trimming were worked out from the DNA. The data show roughly 87,000 clones, about 71% seen once. This TCR came from a woman between 50 and 59 years old with acute or convalescent COVID-19. The sample taken for sequencing was peripheral blood. The V and J genes are TRBV15 and TRBJ1-4; the D is unclear. CDR3 nucleotide sequence: TGTGCCACCAAACCACGGGTTGGGGAAAAACTGTTTTTT. Translating it yields CATKPRVGEKLFF.